These T cell receptor beta chains were read from a single sample in a study of T cells in Graves' hyperthyroidism and ophthalmopathy. TCRdb re-called the multiplex PCR reads with MiXCR, one entry per CDR3 protein. The sample includes fewer than 400,000 distinct CDR3 sequences, around 14% of them seen just once. The sequencing input was blood. These receptors came from a woman aged 18 to 35 with Graves' hyperthyroidism that later progressed to Graves' ophthalmopathy. CDR3s include the opening cysteine and the closing phenylalanine or tryptophan. The D gene is left open where the match is weak. The size field is filled for only some rows; it gives once, few, many or a size class.

J: TRBJ2-1
D: TRBD2
V: TRBV6-1
size: few
CDR3: CASVSGALGDEQFF
DNA: TGTGCCAGCGTAAGCGGGGCCCTCGGGGATGAGCAGTTCTTC

J: TRBJ2-7
D: NA
V: TRBV4-1
size: NA
CDR3: CASSQAGAGTGSYEQYF
DNA: TGCGCCAGCAGCCAAGCGGGCGCAGGGACGGGATCCTACGAGCAGTACTTC

J: TRBJ2-7
D: TRBD1
V: TRBV7-9
size: many
CDR3: CASSSGQGTNEQYF
DNA: TGTGCCAGCAGCAGTGGACAGGGCACCAACGAGCAGTACTTC

J: TRBJ2-5
D: TRBD1
V: TRBV20-1
size: few
CDR3: CSARAGGPGQGSETQYF
DNA: TGCAGTGCTAGAGCGGGGGGTCCGGGACAGGGGTCAGAGACCCAGTACTTC

J: TRBJ1-4
D: TRBD1
V: TRBV3-1
size: many
CDR3: CASSQDRTGQNEKLFF
DNA: TGTGCCAGCAGCCAAGATCGGACAGGCCAAAATGAAAAACTGTTTTTT

J: TRBJ1-1
D: TRBD1
V: TRBV28
size: many
CDR3: CASSLMGRGQDTEAFF
DNA: TGTGCCAGCAGTTTAATGGGCAGGGGGCAGGACACTGAAGCTTTCTTT

J: TRBJ2-7
D: NA
V: TRBV2
size: many
CDR3: CASNRGTLYEQYF
DNA: TGTGCCAGCAATAGGGGAACCCTCTACGAGCAGTACTTC

J: TRBJ2-1
D: TRBD1
V: TRBV28
size: many
CDR3: CASTHRGVYNEQFF
DNA: TGTGCCAGCACCCACAGGGGTGTCTACAATGAGCAGTTCTTC

J: TRBJ1-2
D: NA
V: TRBV5-1
size: few
CDR3: CASSLAVAANYGYTF
DNA: TGCGCCAGCAGCTTGGCCGTGGCAGCTAACTATGGCTACACCTTC

J: TRBJ2-4
D: NA
V: TRBV28
size: many
CDR3: CASTHRREVNIQYF
DNA: TGTGCCAGCACCCACAGGCGGGAAGTCAACATTCAGTACTTC

J: TRBJ1-1
D: TRBD1
V: TRBV2
size: many
CDR3: CASQAGGMNTEAFF
DNA: TGTGCCAGCCAGGCAGGGGGTATGAACACTGAAGCTTTCTTT

J: TRBJ2-5
D: TRBD2
V: TRBV5-1
size: many
CDR3: CASSLGRTSGRIETQYF
DNA: TGCGCCAGCAGCTTGGGCCGGACTAGCGGGAGGATAGAGACCCAGTACTTC

J: TRBJ1-5
D: NA
V: TRBV28
size: many
CDR3: CASSLSVYSNQPQHF
DNA: TGTGCCAGCAGTTTATCTGTCTATAGCAATCAGCCCCAGCATTTT

J: TRBJ2-1
D: TRBD2
V: TRBV20-1
size: few
CDR3: CSARVQTSGTRTYNEQFF
DNA: TGCAGTGCTAGAGTCCAGACTAGCGGGACTCGAACCTACAATGAGCAGTTCTTC

J: TRBJ1-3
D: NA
V: TRBV6-1
size: many
CDR3: CASSHQGPYGNTIYF
DNA: TGTGCCAGCAGCCATCAGGGGCCTTACGGAAACACCATATATTTT

J: TRBJ2-2
D: NA
V: TRBV5-5
size: NA
CDR3: CASGLDPGRSSTGELFF
DNA: TGTGCCAGCGGCTTGGACCCCGGGAGATCGAGCACCGGGGAGCTGTTTTTT

J: TRBJ1-5
D: NA
V: TRBV20-1
size: few
CDR3: CSAQTHNQPQHF
DNA: TGCAGTGCTCAGACCCACAATCAGCCCCAGCATTTT

J: TRBJ2-7
D: NA
V: TRBV20-1
size: many
CDR3: CSERRDTYEQYF
DNA: TGCAGTGAGCGCCGGGACACTTACGAGCAGTACTTC

J: TRBJ2-1
D: TRBD2
V: TRBV7-9
size: many
CDR3: CASNLYSGLAVVGQFF
DNA: TGTGCCAGCAACCTATACTCGGGACTAGCGGTCGTCGGGCAGTTCTTC

J: TRBJ2-3
D: NA
V: TRBV6-1
size: NA
CDR3: CASSPAGWSVDTQYF
DNA: TGTGCCAGCAGCCCGGCTGGGTGGTCGGTGGATACGCAGTATTTT